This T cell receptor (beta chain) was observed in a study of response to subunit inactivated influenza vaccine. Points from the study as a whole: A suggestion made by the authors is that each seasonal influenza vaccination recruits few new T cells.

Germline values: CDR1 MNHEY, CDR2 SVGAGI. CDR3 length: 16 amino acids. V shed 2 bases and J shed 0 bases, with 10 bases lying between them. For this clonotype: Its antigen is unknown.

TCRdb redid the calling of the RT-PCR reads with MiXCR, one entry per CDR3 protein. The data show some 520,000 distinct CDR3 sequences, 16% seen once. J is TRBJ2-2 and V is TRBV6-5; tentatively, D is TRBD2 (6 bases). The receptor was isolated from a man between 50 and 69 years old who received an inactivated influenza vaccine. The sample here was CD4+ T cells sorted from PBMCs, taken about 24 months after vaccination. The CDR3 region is CASSYGGGTNTGELFF. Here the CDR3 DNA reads TGTGCCAGCAGTTACGGTGGGGGGACGAACACCGGGGAGCTGTTTTTT.